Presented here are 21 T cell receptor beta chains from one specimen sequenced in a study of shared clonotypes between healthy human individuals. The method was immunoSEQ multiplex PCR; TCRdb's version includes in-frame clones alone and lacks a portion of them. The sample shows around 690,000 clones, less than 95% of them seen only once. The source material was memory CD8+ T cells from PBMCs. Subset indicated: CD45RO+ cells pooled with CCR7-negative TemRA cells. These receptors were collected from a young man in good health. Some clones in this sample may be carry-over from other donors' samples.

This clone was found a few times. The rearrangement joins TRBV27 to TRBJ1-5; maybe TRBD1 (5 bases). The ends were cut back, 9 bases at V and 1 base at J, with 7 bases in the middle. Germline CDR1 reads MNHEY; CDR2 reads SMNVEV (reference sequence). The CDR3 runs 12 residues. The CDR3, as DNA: TGTGCCAGTAAGGGGAGCAATCAGCCCCAGCATTTT. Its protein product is CASKGSNQPQHF.

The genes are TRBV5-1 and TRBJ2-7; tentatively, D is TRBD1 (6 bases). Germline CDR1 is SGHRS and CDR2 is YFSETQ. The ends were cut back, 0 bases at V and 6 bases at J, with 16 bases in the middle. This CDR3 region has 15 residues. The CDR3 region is CASSLAQGGEFEQYF. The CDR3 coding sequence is TGCGCCAGCAGCTTGGCCCAAGGGGGAGAGTTCGAGCAGTACTTC.

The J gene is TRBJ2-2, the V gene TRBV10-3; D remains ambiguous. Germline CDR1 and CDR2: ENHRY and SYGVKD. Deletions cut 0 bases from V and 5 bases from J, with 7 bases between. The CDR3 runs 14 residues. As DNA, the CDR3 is TGTGCCATCAGTGAGTCGTGGTTTACCGGGGAGCTGTTTTTT. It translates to CAISESWFTGELFF.

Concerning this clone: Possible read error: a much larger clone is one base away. CDR3 sequence: CASSWGNTEAFF. Here the CDR3 DNA reads TGTGCCAGCAGCTGGGGGAACACTGAAGCTTTCTTT. This chain uses TRBV14 with TRBJ1-1; D gene unclear. Deletions cut 5 bases from V and 1 base from J, with 5 bases between. The CDR3 extends over 12 amino acids. Per germline, CDR1 SGHDN and CDR2 FVKESK. The full variable domain, rest sourced from reference TRBV14 and TRBJ1-1, is EAGVTQFPSHSVIEKGQTVTLRCDPISGHDNLYWYRRVMGKEIKFLLHFVKESKQDESGMPNNRFLAERTGGTYSTLKVQPAELEDSGVYFCASSWGNTEAFFGQGTRLTVV.

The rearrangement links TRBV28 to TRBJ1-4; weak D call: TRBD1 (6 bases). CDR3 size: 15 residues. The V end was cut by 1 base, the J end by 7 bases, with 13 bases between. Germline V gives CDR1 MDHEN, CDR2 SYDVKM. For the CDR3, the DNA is TGTGCCAGCAGTTTATTTGGGGGGCTCGCTGAAAAACTGTTTTTT. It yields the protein CASSLFGGLAEKLFF.

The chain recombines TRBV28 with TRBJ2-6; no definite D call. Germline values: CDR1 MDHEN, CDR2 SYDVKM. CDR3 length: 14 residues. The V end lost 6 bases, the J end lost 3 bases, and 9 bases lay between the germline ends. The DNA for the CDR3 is TGTGCCAGCAGCCCCTCGTATGGGGCCAACGTCCTGACTTTC. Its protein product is CASSPSYGANVLTF.

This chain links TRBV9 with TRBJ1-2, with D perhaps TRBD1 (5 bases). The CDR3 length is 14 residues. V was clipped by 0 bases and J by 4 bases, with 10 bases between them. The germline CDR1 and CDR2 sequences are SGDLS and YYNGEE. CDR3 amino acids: CASSVAWGSYGYTF. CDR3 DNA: TGTGCCAGCAGCGTAGCGTGGGGGAGCTATGGCTACACCTTC.

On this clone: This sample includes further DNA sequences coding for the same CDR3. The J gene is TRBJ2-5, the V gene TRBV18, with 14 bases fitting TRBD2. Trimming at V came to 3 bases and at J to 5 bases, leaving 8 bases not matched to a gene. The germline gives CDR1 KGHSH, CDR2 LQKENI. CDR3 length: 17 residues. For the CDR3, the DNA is TGTGCCAGCTCACCCCCGGGACTAGCGGGAGTTGGGGAGACCCAGTACTTC. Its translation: CASSPPGLAGVGETQYF.

This CDR3 reads CASSMLRDRARQPQHF. The CDR3 nucleotides read TGTGCCAGTAGTATGCTCCGGGACAGGGCTCGACAGCCCCAGCATTTT. This chain connects TRBV19 to TRBJ1-5; TRBD1 matches at 9 bases. V was pared by 3 bases and J by 7 bases, with 10 bases of the junction left unmatched. The germline CDR1 and CDR2 sequences are LNHDA and SQIVND (reference sequence). The CDR3 has 16 amino acids.

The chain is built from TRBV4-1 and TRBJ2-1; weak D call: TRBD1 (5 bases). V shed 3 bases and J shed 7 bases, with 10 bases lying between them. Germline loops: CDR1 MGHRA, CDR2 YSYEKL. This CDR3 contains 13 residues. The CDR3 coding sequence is TGCGCCAGCAGCCACAGGGTAGGAAATGAGCAGTTCTTC. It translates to CASSHRVGNEQFF.

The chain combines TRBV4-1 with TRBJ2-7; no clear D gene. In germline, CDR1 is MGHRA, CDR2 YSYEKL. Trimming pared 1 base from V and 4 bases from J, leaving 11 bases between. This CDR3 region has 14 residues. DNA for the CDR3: TGCGCCAGCAGCCAAGGCCAGCCCGGGTACGAGCAGTACTTC. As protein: CASSQGQPGYEQYF.

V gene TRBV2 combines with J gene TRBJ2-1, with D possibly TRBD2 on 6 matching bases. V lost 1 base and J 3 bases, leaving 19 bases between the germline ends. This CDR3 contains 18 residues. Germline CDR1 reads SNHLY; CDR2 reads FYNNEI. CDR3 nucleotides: TGTGCCAGCAGTGAAGGGCGGGGAGTATTGGTCGGCTACAATGAGCAGTTCTTC. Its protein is CASSEGRGVLVGYNEQFF.

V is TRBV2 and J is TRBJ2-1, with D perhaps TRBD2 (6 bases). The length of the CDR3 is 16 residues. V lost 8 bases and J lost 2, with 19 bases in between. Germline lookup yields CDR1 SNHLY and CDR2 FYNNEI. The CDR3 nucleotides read TGTGCCAGCCGGGGGTGGCGGGAACACACCTACAATGAGCAGTTCTTC. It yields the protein CASRGWREHTYNEQFF.

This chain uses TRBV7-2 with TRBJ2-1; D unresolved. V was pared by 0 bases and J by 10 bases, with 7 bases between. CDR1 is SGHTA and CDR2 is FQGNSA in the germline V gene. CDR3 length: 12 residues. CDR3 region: CASSLALREQFF. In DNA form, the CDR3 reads TGTGCCAGCAGCTTAGCTTTGCGGGAGCAGTTCTTC.

The CDR3 loop is CASSPTSGRDHEQYF. In nucleotides, the CDR3 is TGTGCCAGCAGCCCCACTAGCGGGAGGGACCACGAGCAGTACTTC. The gene calls are TRBV9 and TRBJ2-7, with TRBD2 identical over 13 bases. The CDR3 loop spans 15 amino acids. Per germline, CDR1 SGDLS and CDR2 YYNGEE. J gave up 5 bases and V 4 bases, and 6 bases lay outside the gene matches.

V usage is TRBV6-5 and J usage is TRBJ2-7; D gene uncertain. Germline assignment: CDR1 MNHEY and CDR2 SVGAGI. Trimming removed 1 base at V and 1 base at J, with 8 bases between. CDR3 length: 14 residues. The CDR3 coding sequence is TGTGCCAGCAGTTACTTTGTCGGATCCTACGAGCAGTACTTC. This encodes CASSYFVGSYEQYF.

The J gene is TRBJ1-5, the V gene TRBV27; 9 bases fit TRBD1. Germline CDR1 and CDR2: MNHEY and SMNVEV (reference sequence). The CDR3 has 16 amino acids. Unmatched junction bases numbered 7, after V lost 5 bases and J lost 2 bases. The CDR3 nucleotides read TGTGCCAGCAGTCCCGGGACAGGGACTGGCAATCAGCCCCAGCATTTT. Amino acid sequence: CASSPGTGTGNQPQHF.

The CDR3 region is CSVEDNASGSHEQYF. The CDR3 DNA reads as TGCAGCGTTGAAGATAACGCTAGCGGGAGCCACGAGCAGTACTTC. The rearrangement joins TRBV29-1 to TRBJ2-7; the match to TRBD2 covers 10 bases. Germline-derived CDR1 and CDR2 are SQVTM and ANQGSEA. The CDR3 has 15 amino acids. The ends lost 0 bases at V and 5 bases at J; junction bases unmatched: 7.

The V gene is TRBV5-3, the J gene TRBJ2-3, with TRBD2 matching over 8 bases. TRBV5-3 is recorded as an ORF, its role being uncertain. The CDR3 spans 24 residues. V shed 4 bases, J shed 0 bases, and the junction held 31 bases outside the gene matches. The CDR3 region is CARSNECGGAELAEGIGSTDTQYF. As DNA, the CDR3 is TGTGCCAGAAGCAACGAATGTGGGGGCGCGGAACTAGCGGAGGGGATCGGTAGCACAGATACGCAGTATTTT.

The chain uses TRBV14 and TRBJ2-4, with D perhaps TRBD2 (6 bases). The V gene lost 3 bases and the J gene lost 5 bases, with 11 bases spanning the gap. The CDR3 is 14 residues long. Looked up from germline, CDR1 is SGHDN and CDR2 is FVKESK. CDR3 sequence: CASSQGDWENIQYF. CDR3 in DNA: TGTGCCAGCAGCCAGGGGGACTGGGAAAACATTCAGTACTTC.

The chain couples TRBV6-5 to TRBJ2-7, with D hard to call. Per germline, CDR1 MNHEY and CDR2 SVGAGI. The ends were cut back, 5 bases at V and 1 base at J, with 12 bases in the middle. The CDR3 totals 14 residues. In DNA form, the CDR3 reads TGTGCCAGCAGTATCATTGTCGGGTCCTACGAGCAGTACTTC. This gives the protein CASSIIVGSYEQYF.